The T cell receptor beta chain under discussion was sequenced for a study of cytomegalovirus exposure and HLA in healthy donors. Study in general: In an earlier analysis, approximately 120 million unique TCR beta sequences were found from some 200 million T cells. General study results and limits: Most subjects had HLA-A and HLA-B alleles reportedly predicted accurately by TCR beta sequences. The study flagged fewer than 200 TCR beta chains as cytomegalovirus-associated. There were three CMV-associated chains whose specificity for CMV antigens was confirmed in vitro.

The CDR3 extends over 12 amino acids. Germline V CDR1 and CDR2: SGHTA, FQGNSA. V lost 1 base to trimming and J lost 5 bases, with 4 bases between them. PCR was performed using 60 Vbeta and 13 Jbeta primers. Clones were read by immunoSEQ multiplex PCR, and TCRdb kept only the in-frame ones, dropping some. The data show approximately 140,000 clones, with 60% to 80% seen just once and about 3.5% held by the top ten. A word on this clone: Antigen: not known.

Material for sequencing was PBMCs. The TCR was taken from a man in his forties in good health and CMV-seronegative. J is TRBJ2-3 and V is TRBV7-2; unclear D gene. This CDR3 reads CASSLVRDTQYF. Written as DNA, the CDR3 is TGTGCCAGCAGCTTAGTGAGAGATACGCAGTATTTT.